Each of the 26 T cell receptor beta chains below was sequenced from the same sample in a study of T cell repertoires in ileal Crohn's disease. The assay was immunoSEQ multiplex PCR, and TCRdb's table has in-frame clones only and misses some. The table records approximately 3,500 clones, around 82% of them present only once. The specimen sequenced was ileal tissue. These receptors were collected from an adult with Crohn's disease.

V gene TRBV5-6 combines with J gene TRBJ1-3; D is unclear. Germline V lookup: CDR1 SGHDT, CDR2 YYEEEE. With 4 bases removed from V and 1 base from J, the gap between germline ends came to 9 bases. This CDR3 has 14 residues. The DNA of the CDR3 is TGTGCCAGCAGCCGGTCGGGTTCTGGAAACACCATATATTTT. Residues: CASSRSGSGNTIYF.

The V gene is TRBV9, the J gene TRBJ2-3; 8 bases are shared with TRBD2. The CDR3 spans 14 residues. Germline V gene lookup returns CDR1 SGDLS and CDR2 YYNGEE. Germline trimming cut 4 bases from V and 8 bases from J; bases unmatched to any gene: 9. CDR3: CASSLRRGGTTQYF. As DNA, the CDR3 is TGTGCCAGCAGCTTGCGTCGGGGGGGGACTACGCAGTATTTT.

The V call is TRBV7-9, the J call TRBJ2-3; TRBD2 matches 7 bases. CDR1 is SEHNR and CDR2 is FQNEAQ in the germline V gene (reference sequence). The CDR3 runs 16 residues. V dropped 2 bases and J dropped 4; count of bases not matched to a gene: 9. The CDR3 sequence is CASSLFTSVSPDTQYF. Written as DNA, the CDR3 is TGTGCCAGCAGCTTATTTACTAGCGTGTCCCCAGATACGCAGTATTTT.

The chain uses TRBV29-1 and TRBJ2-3, with a tentative D call TRBD2 (6 bases). The CDR3 covers 15 residues. The germline CDR1 and CDR2 sequences are SQVTM and ANQGSEA. V dropped 5 bases and J dropped 0 bases, with 15 bases sitting between them. Here the CDR3 DNA reads TGCAGCGTTCCCCAGGGCGGGGAAAGCACAGATACGCAGTATTTT. It is translated as CSVPQGGESTDTQYF.

The chain's CDR3 is CASSLALTSGAETQYF. The CDR3, as DNA: TGCGCCAGCAGCTTGGCGCTCACTAGCGGGGCGGAGACCCAGTACTTC. The chain employs TRBV5-1 and TRBJ2-5; TRBD2 agrees at 10 bases. V was clipped by 0 bases and J by 5 bases; unmatched bases: 7. There are 16 residues in the CDR3. Germline values: CDR1 SGHRS, CDR2 YFSETQ.

The V call is TRBV5-4, the J call TRBJ1-3, with D unresolved. The germline V gene encodes CDR1 SGHNT and CDR2 YYREEE (reference sequence). Trimming cost V 4 bases and J 0 bases, with 5 bases left between them. This CDR3 is built from 13 residues. Here the CDR3 DNA reads TGTGCCAGCAGCCACGGCTCTGGAAACACCATATATTTT. Translating gives CASSHGSGNTIYF.

The rearrangement uses TRBV25-1 and TRBJ1-1; TRBD1 aligns across 10 bases. With V trimmed by 5 bases and J by 6 bases, 6 bases remained unmatched. Germline-derived CDR1 and CDR2 are MGHDK and SYGVNS. The CDR3 is 14 amino acids. This CDR3 reads CASSRTGTGAEAFF. The CDR3 DNA reads TGTGCCAGCAGTCGAACCGGGACAGGGGCTGAAGCTTTCTTT.

The rearrangement links TRBV30 to TRBJ1-5; D uncertain. This CDR3 is built from 13 residues. Trimming took 2 bases from V and 7 from J, leaving 12 bases between them. Germline CDR1 and CDR2: GTSNPN and SVGIG (reference sequence). The CDR3 sequence is CAWSPGVNQPQHF. The CDR3 coding sequence is TGTGCCTGGAGTCCGGGAGTAAACCAGCCCCAGCATTTT.

V gene TRBV11-3 combines with J gene TRBJ2-7, with a tentative D call TRBD1 (6 bases). Trimming cost V 8 bases and J 1 base, with 18 bases left between them. The CDR3 consists of 15 residues. CDR1 and CDR2 from the germline V gene are SGHNT and YENEEA. As DNA, the CDR3 is TGTGCCAGCGACACCCGGGACAACACTTCCTACGAGCAGTACGTC. Its protein product is CASDTRDNTSYEQYV.

The chain has TRBV30 and TRBJ1-5; weak D call: TRBD1 (6 bases). The CDR3 runs 19 residues. Germline-derived CDR1 and CDR2 are GTSNPN and SVGIG (reference sequence). V was shortened by 2 bases and J by 2 bases, with 25 bases between the two germline ends. CDR3 sequence reads: CAWSHQGRRGGSGNQPQHF. The CDR3 DNA is TGTGCCTGGAGTCATCAGGGGAGGAGGGGGGGGAGTGGCAATCAGCCCCAGCATTTT.

V is TRBV6-1 and J is TRBJ2-3; weak D call: TRBD2 (5 bases). Deletions cut 3 bases from V and 2 bases from J, with 9 bases between. Germline V gene lookup returns CDR1 MNHNS and CDR2 SASEGT. The CDR3 totals 14 residues. CDR3 sequence reads: CASSDETTTDTQYF. The CDR3 DNA reads as TGTGCCAGCAGTGACGAGACTACCACAGATACGCAGTATTTT.

The V gene is TRBV19, the J gene TRBJ1-5, with a possible D match to TRBD1 (5 bases). The CDR3 contains 16 residues. V lost 7 bases and J lost 9, with 25 bases in between. Germline V gene data show CDR1 as LNHDA and CDR2 as SQIVND (reference sequence). CDR3 sequence: CASNSPGQGSLGPQHF. CDR3 sequence (DNA): TGTGCCAGTAACTCCCCAGGTCAGGGCTCCCTTGGGCCCCAGCATTTT. Full variable domain (missing parts from reference TRBV19 and TRBJ1-5): DGGITQSPKYLFRKEGQNVTLSCEQNLNHDAMYWYRQDPGQGLRLIYYSQIVNDFQKGDIAEGYSVSREKKESFPLTVTSAQKNPTAFYLCASNSPGQGSLGPQHFGDGTRLSIL.

The chain joins TRBV2 to TRBJ2-7, with D perhaps matching TRBD1 (6 bases). With 4 bases removed from V and 0 bases from J, the gap between germline ends came to 10 bases. The CDR3 totals 14 residues. The V gene's germline CDR1 is SNHLY and CDR2 FYNNEI. The CDR3 region has the DNA TGTGCCAGCAGTGCGGACAGACGCTCCTACGAGCAGTACTTC. This gives the protein CASSADRRSYEQYF. The full variable domain, its missing parts supplied by reference TRBV2 and TRBJ2-7, is EPEVTQTPSHQVTQMGQEVILRCVPISNHLYFYWYRQILGQKVEFLVSFYNNEISEKSEIFDDQFSVERPDGSNFTLKIRSTKLEDSAMYFCASSADRRSYEQYFGPGTRLTVT.

This clone has a handful of counts. The CDR3 bases are TGTGCCAGCACCAACAGGGAAAAACTGTTTTTT. Protein sequence: CASTNREKLFF. This chain uses TRBV28 with TRBJ1-4; possibly TRBD1 for D (5 bases). V gave up 7 bases and J gave up 8 bases, with 8 bases separating them. The CDR3 has 11 amino acids. Germline CDR1 reads MDHEN; CDR2 reads SYDVKM.

The gene calls are TRBV18 and TRBJ2-2, with no clear D. V lost 4 bases and J lost 1, with 7 bases in between. CDR1 is KGHSH and CDR2 is LQKENI in the germline V gene. CDR3 size: 14 residues. In nucleotides, the CDR3 is TGTGCCAGCTCACTAGACTTGAACACCGGGGAGCTGTTTTTT. It yields the protein CASSLDLNTGELFF.

This clone was counted once. The chain couples TRBV10-3 to TRBJ2-7; weak D call: TRBD1 (6 bases). Germline assignment: CDR1 ENHRY and CDR2 SYGVKD. CDR3 length: 13 residues. V lost 3 bases and J lost 2, with 8 bases in between. The chain's CDR3 is CAISEQGPYEQYV. The CDR3 DNA sequence: TGTGCCATCAGTGAACAGGGACCCTACGAGCAGTACGTC.

The chain links TRBV4-2 to TRBJ2-7, with D maybe TRBD1 (5 bases). Trimming stripped 2 bases from V and 3 bases from J, with 8 bases between. The germline gives CDR1 LGHNA, CDR2 YNFKEQ. The CDR3 covers 13 residues. This chain's CDR3 is CASSQQTDYEQYF. The CDR3 nucleotides are TGTGCCAGCAGCCAACAGACAGACTACGAGCAGTACTTC.

The chain joins TRBV19 to TRBJ1-6; D unresolved. V was cut by 5 bases and J by 11 bases, with 10 bases left in between. The CDR3 covers 12 residues. Germline V gives CDR1 LNHDA, CDR2 SQIVND (reference sequence). The CDR3 DNA follows: TGTGCCAGTAGTGGCCCCAGGACACCCCTCCACTTT. Translating gives CASSGPRTPLHF.

The V call is TRBV25-1, the J call TRBJ1-5, with 8 bases matching TRBD1. V lost 5 bases, J lost 5 bases, and 5 bases stayed unmatched. Germline V gives CDR1 MGHDK, CDR2 SYGVNS. This CDR3 is built from 14 residues. The CDR3 DNA is TGTGCCAGCAGTCAGGGGGCGTATGATCAGCCCCAGCATTTT. Translation gives CASSQGAYDQPQHF.

The chain uses TRBV4-3 and TRBJ2-1, with D maybe TRBD2 (6 bases). Trimming took 0 bases from V and 10 from J, leaving 16 bases between them. In germline, CDR1 is LGHNA, CDR2 YSLEER. The length of the CDR3 is 15 residues. CDR3 residues: CASSQDSDAAGEQFF. CDR3 DNA sequence: TGCGCCAGCAGCCAAGATAGCGACGCCGCGGGGGAGCAGTTCTTC.

The chain couples TRBV9 to TRBJ1-6, with D possibly being TRBD1 (5 bases). Germline CDR1 SGDLS, CDR2 YYNGEE. V lost 1 base and J lost 8, with 10 bases in between. The CDR3 covers 14 residues. Here the CDR3 reads CASSVTDSYSPLHF. CDR3 in DNA: TGTGCCAGCAGCGTAACAGACAGCTATTCACCCCTCCACTTT.

The sample holds one count of this clone. The chain employs TRBV5-6 and TRBJ2-7; weak D call: TRBD1 (5 bases). Looked up from germline, CDR1 is SGHDT and CDR2 is YYEEEE. CDR3 size: 13 residues. V lost 0 bases and J 9 bases, leaving 13 bases between the germline ends. The DNA for the CDR3 is TGTGCCAGCAGCTTGGCCCAGGGATCGTTGCAGTACGTC. This sequence encodes CASSLAQGSLQYV.

This clone appeared once. The chain has TRBV5-1 and TRBJ1-1, with D possibly matching TRBD1 (5 bases). The CDR3 extends over 12 amino acids. Germline-derived CDR1 and CDR2 are SGHRS and YFSETQ. Deletions cut 7 bases from V and 0 bases from J, with 7 bases between. The CDR3 nucleotides are TGCGCCAGCGGGACTGTGAACACTGAAGCTTTCTTT. It encodes CASGTVNTEAFF.

This chain uses TRBV19 with TRBJ1-5, with a tentative D call TRBD1 (6 bases). Germline-derived CDR1 and CDR2 are LNHDA and SQIVND (reference sequence). CDR3 length: 13 residues. V dropped 7 bases and J dropped 6 bases, with 13 bases sitting between them. The CDR3 loop is CASNQGRLQPQHF. The CDR3 DNA is TGTGCCAGTAATCAGGGGCGTCTTCAGCCCCAGCATTTT.

The J gene is TRBJ1-2, the V gene TRBV5-6; 7 bases match TRBD1. CDR3 length equals 14 residues. V lost 4 bases, J lost 1 base, and 4 bases stayed unmatched. Germline V lookup: CDR1 SGHDT, CDR2 YYEEEE. CDR3 region: CASSRDRVNYGYTF. Written as DNA, the CDR3 is TGTGCCAGCAGCCGCGACAGGGTTAACTATGGCTACACCTTC.

The chain is built from TRBV27 and TRBJ2-5; 7 positions match TRBD1. The CDR3 has 15 residues. Per the germline V gene, CDR1 is MNHEY and CDR2 is SMNVEV (reference sequence). The V and J ends lost 8 bases and 1 base, in that order; junction bases with no gene match: 10. Written as DNA, the CDR3 is TGTGCCAGCGGAATGACAGGGTGGAGCCAAGAGACCCAGTACTTC. Amino acids: CASGMTGWSQETQYF.